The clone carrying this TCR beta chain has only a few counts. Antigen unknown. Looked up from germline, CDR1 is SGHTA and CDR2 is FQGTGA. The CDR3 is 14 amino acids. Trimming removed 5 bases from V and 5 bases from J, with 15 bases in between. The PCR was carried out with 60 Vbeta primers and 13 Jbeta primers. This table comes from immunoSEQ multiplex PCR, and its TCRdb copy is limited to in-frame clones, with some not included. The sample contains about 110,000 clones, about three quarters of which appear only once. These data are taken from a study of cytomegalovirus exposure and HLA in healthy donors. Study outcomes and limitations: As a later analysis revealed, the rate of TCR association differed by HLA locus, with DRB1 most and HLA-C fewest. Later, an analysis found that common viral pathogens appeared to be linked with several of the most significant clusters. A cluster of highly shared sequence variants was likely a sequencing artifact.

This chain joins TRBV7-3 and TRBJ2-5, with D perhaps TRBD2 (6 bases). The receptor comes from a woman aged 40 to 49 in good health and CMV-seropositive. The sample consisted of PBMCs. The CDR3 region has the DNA TGTGCCAGCAGCCTTCACCGGGACTCCGAGACCCAGTACTTC. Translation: CASSLHRDSETQYF.